This TCR beta chain was captured in a study of blood T cell repertoires in COVID-19. Study-wide background: PBMCs, B-cell-depleted T cells, or T cells were the source of the cDNA or gDNA that made up the material.

Original data processing: For nucleated cells, counts were estimated from reference gene primer amplification. Measured with immunoSEQ multiplex PCR; TCRdb has only the in-frame clones, and not every one. V and J calls and clone size are given by that table; D and trimming were obtained from the DNA. The sample includes under 250,000 clones, approximately 89% seen only once; the top ten take approximately 6%. Trimming left V 6 bases short and J 12 bases short, with 18 bases between. The CDR3 has 12 residues. The chain couples TRBV12-3 or TRBV12-4 to TRBJ2-7; D is possibly TRBD1 (6 bases). Sequencing used peripheral blood. The source of this sequence is a woman in her 30s with COVID-19, enrolled during active disease. The CDR3 here is CASRFLQGPSYF. The CDR3 coding sequence is TGTGCCAGCAGGTTCCTACAGGGACCCTCGTACTTC.